Following are 10 T cell receptor beta chains from one sample sequenced in a study of sequential checkpoint blockade in melanoma. Using immunoSEQ multiplex PCR, the repertoire was profiled, and TCRdb retains in-frame clones only, with some absent. The sample holds 3,000 to 4,000 clones; around 21% are singletons and the top ten take over 8%. Regarding treatment: randomized to nivolumab then ipilimumab (arm A) or the reverse (arm B). Sequenced here: tumor tissue (inferred from file names), sampled from a patient given nivolumab and ipilimumab in sequence. The receptors derive from a human donor with melanoma.

This chain joins TRBV14 and TRBJ2-5, with TRBD2 matching 7 bases. The CDR3 is 16 amino acids. Trimming cost V 4 bases and J 9 bases; bases outside gene matches: 17. CDR1 is SGHDN, CDR2 FVKESK, per germline. The DNA for the CDR3 is TGTGCCAGCAGCCCCGCAGGAGGCCAACGGGGGGTGGCCCAGTACTTC. Translation: CASSPAGGQRGVAQYF.

The genes are TRBV28 and TRBJ2-7, with 10 bases fitting TRBD1. Germline values: CDR1 MDHEN, CDR2 SYDVKM. The CDR3 loop spans 15 amino acids. Losses at the gene ends were 3 bases for V and 5 bases for J; bases not matched to a gene: 7. DNA for the CDR3: TGTGCCAGCAGTTTCCGTGGGACAGGGGAACACGAGCAGTACTTC. This codes for CASSFRGTGEHEQYF.

Many counts were recorded for this clone. The V gene is TRBV11-3, the J gene TRBJ2-1, with 7 bases matching TRBD2. Germline CDR1 is SGHNT and CDR2 is YENEEA. V lost 0 bases, J lost 5 bases, and 1 base stayed unmatched. The CDR3 totals 14 residues. This CDR3 is CASSLETSHNEQFF. The CDR3 DNA is TGTGCCAGCAGCTTAGAGACTAGCCACAATGAGCAGTTCTTC. The variable domain in full, completed from reference TRBV11-3 and TRBJ2-1, reads EAGVVQSPRYKIIEKKQPVAFWCNPISGHNTLYWYLQNLGQGPELLIRYENEEAVDDSQLPKDRFSAERLKGVDSTLKIQPAELGDSAVYLCASSLETSHNEQFFGPGTRLTVL.

In its sample, this clone was seen many times. The chain links TRBV11-3 to TRBJ2-3, with TRBD2 matching 9 bases. V lost 5 bases, J lost 5 bases, and 11 bases stayed unmatched. Germline V gene sequence: CDR1 SGHNT, CDR2 YENEEA. This CDR3 spans 16 amino acids. CDR3 amino acids: CASSAGLARYGDTQYF. DNA of the CDR3: TGTGCCAGCAGCGCGGGACTAGCTAGATACGGAGATACGCAGTATTTT.

This chain uses TRBV5-1 with TRBJ2-5; 11 nucleotides agree with TRBD2. Trimming took 6 bases from V and 2 from J; bases not matched to a gene: 6. CDR1 SGHRS and CDR2 YFSETQ come from the germline V gene. This CDR3 has 15 amino acids. The CDR3 spells CASTRLAGSQETQYF. DNA of the CDR3: TGCGCCAGCACCCGACTAGCGGGATCACAAGAGACCCAGTACTTC.

This clone is classed as medium-sized (0.01 to 0.1%). The chain is built from TRBV11-3 and TRBJ1-4; possible D gene TRBD1, 5 bases. Looked up from germline, CDR1 is SGHNT and CDR2 is YENEEA. V lost 5 bases to trimming and J lost 8 bases, with 24 bases between them. The CDR3 spans 17 residues. The CDR3 region is CASSREPGLSMGEKLFF. As DNA, the CDR3 is TGTGCCAGCAGCCGTGAACCGGGACTTTCGATGGGGGAAAAACTGTTTTTT. Based on the CDR3 plus reference TRBV11-3 and TRBJ1-4, the full variable domain is EAGVVQSPRYKIIEKKQPVAFWCNPISGHNTLYWYLQNLGQGPELLIRYENEEAVDDSQLPKDRFSAERLKGVDSTLKIQPAELGDSAVYLCASSREPGLSMGEKLFFGSGTQLSVL.

The V gene is TRBV28, the J gene TRBJ2-5; no clear D. Germline CDR1 MDHEN, CDR2 SYDVKM. The CDR3 spans 13 residues. V dropped 3 bases and J dropped 1 base, with 6 bases sitting between them. The CDR3 sequence is CASSFGSQETQYF. The CDR3 DNA is TGTGCCAGCAGTTTTGGCAGCCAAGAGACCCAGTACTTC.

This clone qualifies as medium-sized. The genes are TRBV11-3 and TRBJ1-5; tentative D call: TRBD1 (6 bases). The CDR3 extends over 16 amino acids. Germline-derived CDR1 and CDR2 are SGHNT and YENEEA. The germline V and J ends were trimmed by 3 bases and 6 bases, with 18 bases remaining between them. The CDR3 DNA sequence: TGTGCCAGCAGCTTGGGCATTGGGGGGGGCATTCAGCCCCAGCATTTT. Translation gives CASSLGIGGGIQPQHF.

This chain joins TRBV18 and TRBJ2-2; 11 bases are shared with TRBD2. This CDR3 contains 17 residues. The junction had 1 base not matched to a gene; V was cut back by 1 base and J by 0 bases. Germline V gene sequence: CDR1 KGHSH, CDR2 LQKENI. The CDR3 region has the DNA TGTGCCAGCTCACCACAGGGACTAGCGGCGAACACCGGGGAGCTGTTTTTT. Its protein is CASSPQGLAANTGELFF.

Only a few counts were recorded for this clone. The V call is TRBV29-1, the J call TRBJ1-1, with a tentative D call TRBD1 (5 bases). The CDR3 loop spans 14 amino acids. Trimming stripped 5 bases from V and 5 bases from J, with 18 bases between. The V gene's germline CDR1 is SQVTM and CDR2 ANQGSEA. The CDR3 spells CSVPHDSSGTEAFF. For the CDR3, the DNA is TGCAGCGTTCCGCATGACAGCTCCGGGACTGAAGCTTTCTTT.